This T cell receptor beta chain was recorded in a study of cytomegalovirus exposure and HLA in healthy donors. The study's findings and limits: Sequencing likely produced, as an artifact, a cluster of highly shared sequence variants. Presence/absence analyses rested on an assumption that sequencing depth was roughly uniform across donors. According to the study, 160 or so TCR beta chains were cytomegalovirus-associated. Clonal expansion, a later analysis showed, was greater in HLA-associated TCR beta chains than in equally common others.

On this clone: The antigen is unknown.

The PCR had 60 Vbeta and 13 Jbeta primers. Profiled with immunoSEQ multiplex PCR; TCRdb holds only in-frame clones, not every one. This sample has 150,000 or so clones; 80% occur once, and the top ten carry 1%. Germline-derived CDR1 and CDR2 are MNHNY and SVGAGI (reference sequence). This CDR3 is built from 16 residues. With 5 bases removed from V and 4 bases from J, the gap between germline ends came to 15 bases. Sequencing was performed on PBMCs. The clonotype originates from a woman aged 50 to 65 in good health and CMV-seropositive. This rearrangement joins TRBV6-6 to TRBJ1-6, with D possibly being TRBD1 (5 bases). Here the CDR3 DNA reads TGTGCCAGCAGTCAGACCCTGGGGGGTTATAATTCACCCCTCCACTTT. It codes for CASSQTLGGYNSPLHF.